This TCR beta chain originates from a study of metastatic and nonmetastatic thyroid tumors. This clone was detected ten times or more. Its antigen remains unknown. TCRdb redid the clone calls on the PCR reads using MiXCR. The table records about 89,000 clones, around 12% of them present only once. Broader study findings: TCR beta diversity was reportedly significantly higher in malignant thyroid tumors than benign nodules, in blood and tumor.

All patients were untreated before thyroid surgery. The CDR3 is 13 amino acids. The V gene lost 5 bases and the J gene lost 4 bases, with 15 bases spanning the gap. Germline V gives CDR1 DFQATT, CDR2 SNEGSKA (reference sequence). The TCR sequence derives from a female donor with papillary thyroid cancer or a benign thyroid nodule (not recorded which). Some clones in this sample may be carry-over from other donors' samples. The sequenced sample was tumor tissue. The chain carries TRBV20-1 and TRBJ2-7; possible D gene TRBD1, 5 bases. CDR3 DNA: TGCAGTGCTGTTTCAGACAGATTATACGAGCAGTACTTC. Encoded protein: CSAVSDRLYEQYF.